Listed here are 19 T cell receptor beta chains from one sample, sequenced in a study of blood T cell repertoires in COVID-19. Produced via immunoSEQ multiplex PCR; TCRdb's table is partial and in-frame only. The sample carries around 200,000 clones, approximately 87% recorded once. Sequenced input: PBMCs or T cells enriched from blood (not recorded which). The receptors derive from a woman in her forties or fifties in a cohort exposed to, infected with or recovered from COVID-19 (not recorded which).

The V call is TRBV7-2, the J call TRBJ1-2; TRBD1 agrees at 7 bases. CDR3 length: 15 amino acids. Germline V CDR1 and CDR2: SGHTA, FQGNSA. Trimming cost V 1 base and J 10 bases; bases outside gene matches: 12. Here the CDR3 reads CASSLVYGTELSYTF. The DNA of the CDR3 is TGTGCCAGCAGCTTAGTATATGGGACAGAATTATCCTACACCTTC.

The genes are TRBV11-3 and TRBJ2-1, with TRBD1 matching 9 bases. This CDR3 is 13 amino acids long. After removal of 8 bases from V and 6 bases from J, the junction contained 5 bases not matched to a gene. Germline V gives CDR1 SGHNT, CDR2 YENEEA. The CDR3 region is CASGTGGSNEQFF. The CDR3 DNA reads TGTGCCAGCGGTACAGGGGGCTCCAATGAGCAGTTCTTC.

V gene TRBV18 combines with J gene TRBJ2-7; possibly TRBD1 for D (6 bases). Trimming cost V 3 bases and J 3 bases, with 15 bases left between them. The CDR3 runs to 15 residues. Looked up from germline, CDR1 is KGHSH and CDR2 is LQKENI. This CDR3 reads CASSPIQTGYYEQYF. CDR3 sequence (DNA): TGTGCCAGCTCACCGATACAGACAGGATACTACGAGCAGTACTTC. The full variable domain, rest sourced from reference TRBV18 and TRBJ2-7, is NAGVMQNPRHLVRRRGQEARLRCSPMKGHSHVYWYRQLPEEGLKFMVYLQKENIIDESGMPKERFSAEFPKEGPSILRIQQVVRGDSAAYFCASSPIQTGYYEQYFGPGTRLTVT.

The CDR3 spells CASSGRTGSSYEQYF. CDR3 sequence (DNA): TGTGCCAGCAGCGGACGGACAGGGAGCTCCTACGAGCAGTACTTC. The J gene is TRBJ2-7, the V gene TRBV9, with TRBD1 matching over 8 bases. V was pared by 3 bases and J by 0 bases, with 5 bases of the junction left unmatched. This CDR3 is 15 amino acids long. Germline-derived CDR1 and CDR2 are SGDLS and YYNGEE.

This clone was detected only a few times. The chain couples TRBV28 to TRBJ1-4, with TRBD1 identical over 10 bases. The germline V gene has CDR1 MDHEN and CDR2 SYDVKM. Losses at the gene ends were 7 bases for V and 8 bases for J; bases not matched to a gene: 31. CDR3 length: 22 amino acids. CDR3: CASNPLQRGDRDRGPDGEKLFF. CDR3 DNA: TGTGCCAGCAACCCATTGCAGCGGGGAGATAGGGACAGGGGCCCGGATGGGGAAAAACTGTTTTTT.

J is TRBJ2-1 and V is TRBV19; the match to TRBD1 covers 10 bases. CDR1 is LNHDA and CDR2 is SQIVND in the germline V gene (reference sequence). Trimming cost V 7 bases and J 6 bases; bases outside gene matches: 6. The CDR3 runs to 14 residues. CDR3 nucleotide sequence: TGTGCCAGTATTGGACAGGGGGGACGCAATGAGCAGTTCTTC. Its protein product is CASIGQGGRNEQFF.

The genes are TRBV7-2 and TRBJ1-2, with 8 bases identical to TRBD1. The CDR3 is made up of 14 amino acids. Germline V lookup: CDR1 SGHTA, CDR2 FQGNSA. Trimming took 4 bases from V and 5 from J; bases not matched to a gene: 6. CDR3 region: CASSSLDRVYGYTF. The CDR3, as DNA: TGTGCCAGCAGCTCTCTGGACAGGGTATATGGCTACACCTTC.

The chain is built from TRBV4-3 and TRBJ2-5; the match to TRBD2 covers 15 bases. Trimming removed 0 bases from V and 0 bases from J; junction bases left unmatched: 14. The germline CDR1 and CDR2 sequences are LGHNA and YSLEER. The CDR3 has 22 residues. The DNA for the CDR3 is TGCGCCAGCAGCCAAGATCTTTCGCCAGGACTAGCGGGGGGGCAGTACCAAGAGACCCAGTACTTC. Translated: CASSQDLSPGLAGGQYQETQYF.

The rearrangement uses TRBV5-1 and TRBJ1-3, with D possibly being TRBD1 (5 bases). V was cut by 0 bases and J by 0 bases, with 13 bases left in between. The CDR3 spans 17 residues. Germline values: CDR1 SGHRS, CDR2 YFSETQ. The CDR3 spells CASSLEGLQSSGNTIYF. In DNA, the CDR3 is TGCGCCAGCAGCTTGGAGGGGCTACAGAGCTCTGGAAACACCATATATTTT. Supplemented by reference TRBV5-1 and TRBJ1-3, the full variable domain reads KAGVTQTPRYLIKTRGQQVTLSCSPISGHRSVSWYQQTPGQGLQFLFEYFSETQRNKGNFPGRFSGRQFSNSRSEMNVSTLELGDSALYLCASSLEGLQSSGNTIYFGEGSWLTVV.

The chain is built from TRBV30 and TRBJ1-5, with 7 bases that match TRBD1. Germline CDR1 reads GTSNPN; CDR2 reads SVGIG (reference sequence). The CDR3 covers 15 residues. V was pared by 3 bases and J by 0 bases, with 5 bases of the junction left unmatched. The CDR3 DNA sequence: TGTGCCTGGAGCCCGGGGACAGCTAGCAATCAGCCCCAGCATTTT. This gives the protein CAWSPGTASNQPQHF.

The rearrangement joins TRBV7-2 to TRBJ1-1; D ambiguous. The V gene lost 3 bases and the J gene lost 0 bases, with 14 bases spanning the gap. CDR3 length equals 16 residues. From germline, CDR1 is SGHTA and CDR2 FQGNSA. The chain's CDR3 is CASSFPLGEVNTEAFF. CDR3 sequence (DNA): TGTGCCAGCAGCTTTCCTCTTGGAGAAGTGAACACTGAAGCTTTCTTT.

This clone turned up a few times. The genes are TRBV5-4 and TRBJ1-1, with 8 bases aligning to TRBD1. CDR1 is SGHNT and CDR2 is YYREEE in the germline V gene (reference sequence). The ends lost 4 bases at V and 7 bases at J; junction bases unmatched: 9. This CDR3 has 14 amino acids. Here the CDR3 DNA reads TGTGCCAGCAGCCCGGGGACAGGTCAACGTGAAGCTTTCTTT. Translating gives CASSPGTGQREAFF.

The chain is built from TRBV5-8 and TRBJ2-7, with D possibly TRBD1 on 6 matching bases. Between the trimmed V and J ends, which lost 3 bases and 2 bases, there was a span of 9 bases. The germline gives CDR1 SGHTS, CDR2 YDEGEE. The length of the CDR3 is 13 residues. DNA for the CDR3: TGTGCCAGCAGCTCGGACAGCACCTACGAGCAGTACTTC. Its translation: CASSSDSTYEQYF.

The table lists this clone with a count of one. The chain has TRBV2 and TRBJ1-2; the D gene is possibly TRBD1 (5 bases). The CDR3 covers 17 residues. Trimming cost V 7 bases and J 0 bases, with 21 bases left between them. CDR1 and CDR2 from the germline V gene are SNHLY and FYNNEI. CDR3 loop: CASTRGLSTVANYGYTF. The CDR3 DNA sequence: TGTGCCAGCACCCGGGGACTTTCAACCGTAGCTAACTATGGCTACACCTTC.

The CDR3 loop reads CASSIRGQNNQPQHF. CDR3 nucleotide sequence: TGTGCCAGTAGTATCCGGGGTCAAAACAATCAGCCCCAGCATTTT. The chain employs TRBV19 and TRBJ1-5; no clear D. This CDR3 has 15 amino acids. Deletions cut 3 bases from V and 3 bases from J, with 12 bases between. CDR1 and CDR2 (germline): LNHDA, SQIVND (reference sequence).

This clone was seen many times. The chain uses TRBV7-2 and TRBJ1-3; D uncertain. This CDR3 has 13 amino acids. The V gene lost 1 base and the J gene lost 4 bases, with 5 bases spanning the gap. CDR1 and CDR2 from the germline V gene are SGHTA and FQGNSA. CDR3 sequence: CASSLVTGNTIYF. DNA for the CDR3: TGTGCCAGCAGCTTAGTTACAGGAAACACCATATATTTT.

The V call is TRBV7-2, the J call TRBJ1-1; 10 nucleotides line up with TRBD1. Trimming cost V 4 bases and J 5 bases; bases outside gene matches: 4. The CDR3 is 14 amino acids. Germline V gene sequence: CDR1 SGHTA, CDR2 FQGNSA. The CDR3 DNA sequence: TGTGCCAGCAGCTCAAGGGGACAGGGGACTGAAGCTTTCTTT. Its translation: CASSSRGQGTEAFF.

The chain carries TRBV19 and TRBJ1-2; D remains unclear. The CDR3 is made up of 14 amino acids. Trimming shortened V by 5 bases and J by 10 bases, and 20 bases separated the two germline ends. Germline lookup yields CDR1 LNHDA and CDR2 SQIVND (reference sequence). The CDR3 region has the DNA TGTGCCAGTAGTTCGTGGGCAGTGGTGAGAAACTACACCTTC. Translation: CASSSWAVVRNYTF.

This sequence joins TRBV24-1 and TRBJ2-1; a possible D gene is TRBD1 (6 bases). The CDR3 runs 15 residues. CDR1 and CDR2 (germline): KGHDR, SFDVKD. V was pared by 3 bases and J by 9 bases, with 17 bases between. The DNA for the CDR3 is TGTGCCACCAGTGATCCGCGACAGGCCTCGACTGAGCAGTTCTTC. It yields the protein CATSDPRQASTEQFF.